This T cell receptor beta chain was obtained from a study of technical replicates of blood from a handful of donors. Data came from immunoSEQ multiplex PCR; TCRdb stores just in-frame clones and leaves some out. Among tens of thousands of clones listed, around 90% were seen once. Trimming stripped 0 bases from V and 5 bases from J, with 7 bases between. Germline V gives CDR1 ENHRY, CDR2 SYGVKD. The CDR3 contains 13 residues. Sequenced input: T cells isolated from PBMCs. The rearrangement links TRBV10-3 to TRBJ1-2; D ambiguous. This TCR came from a human donor in good health. The CDR3 reads CAISESQQYGYTF. As DNA, the CDR3 is TGTGCCATCAGTGAGTCGCAACAGTATGGCTACACCTTC.